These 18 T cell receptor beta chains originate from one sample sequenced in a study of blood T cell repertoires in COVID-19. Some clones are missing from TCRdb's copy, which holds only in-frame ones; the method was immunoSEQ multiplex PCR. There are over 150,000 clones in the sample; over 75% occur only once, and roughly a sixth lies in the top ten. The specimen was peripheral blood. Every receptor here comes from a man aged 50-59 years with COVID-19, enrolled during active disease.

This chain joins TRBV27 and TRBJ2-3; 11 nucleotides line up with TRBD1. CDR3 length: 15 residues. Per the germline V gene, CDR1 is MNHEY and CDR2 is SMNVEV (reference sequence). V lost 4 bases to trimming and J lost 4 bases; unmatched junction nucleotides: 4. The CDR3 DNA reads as TGTGCCAGCAGTTCACCGGGACAGGGGGCAGATACGCAGTATTTT. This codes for CASSSPGQGADTQYF.

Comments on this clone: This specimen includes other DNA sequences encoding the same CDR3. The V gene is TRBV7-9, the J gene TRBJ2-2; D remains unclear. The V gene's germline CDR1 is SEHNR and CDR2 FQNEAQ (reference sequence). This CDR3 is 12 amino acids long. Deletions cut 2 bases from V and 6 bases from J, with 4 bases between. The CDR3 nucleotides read TGTGCCAGCAGCTTACTAGCCGGGGAGCTGTTTTTT. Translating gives CASSLLAGELFF.

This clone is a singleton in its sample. CDR3 sequence: CASSGAGAHETQYF. The DNA of the CDR3 is TGTGCCAGCAGTGGAGCGGGAGCCCATGAGACCCAGTACTTC. The J gene is TRBJ2-5, the V gene TRBV6-1; 8 positions match TRBD2. Unmatched junction bases numbered 6, after V lost 4 bases and J lost 5 bases. Germline V gives CDR1 MNHNS, CDR2 SASEGT. The CDR3 runs 14 residues.

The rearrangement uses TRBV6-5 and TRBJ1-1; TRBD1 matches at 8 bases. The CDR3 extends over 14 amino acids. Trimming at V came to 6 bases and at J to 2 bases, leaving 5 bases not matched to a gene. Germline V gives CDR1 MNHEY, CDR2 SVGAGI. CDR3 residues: CASRTQGVNTEAFF. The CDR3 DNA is TGTGCCAGCAGGACACAGGGGGTCAACACTGAAGCTTTCTTT.

DNA of the CDR3: TGCGCCAGCAGCTTCTCCGGGACAGCGAGCACCGGGGAGCTGTTTTTT. Its translation: CASSFSGTASTGELFF. The J gene is TRBJ2-2, the V gene TRBV5-1; the match to TRBD1 covers 7 bases. The CDR3 is 16 residues long. CDR1 and CDR2 from the germline V gene are SGHRS and YFSETQ. Losses at the gene ends were 2 bases for V and 4 bases for J; bases not matched to a gene: 8.

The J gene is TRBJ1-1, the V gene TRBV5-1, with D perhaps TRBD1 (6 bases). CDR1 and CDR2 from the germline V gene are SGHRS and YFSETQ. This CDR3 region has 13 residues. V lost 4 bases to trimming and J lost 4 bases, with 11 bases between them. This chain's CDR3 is CASSVAQGTEAFF. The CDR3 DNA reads TGCGCCAGCAGCGTAGCACAGGGCACTGAAGCTTTCTTT.

CDR3 nucleotides: TGCGCCACCTCCCCCAGGGTAGGAACTGAAGCTTTCTTT. Protein sequence: CATSPRVGTEAFF. The chain employs TRBV10-2 and TRBJ1-1; possible D gene TRBD1, 5 bases. The CDR3 is made up of 13 amino acids. The ends were cut back, 10 bases at V and 5 bases at J, with 17 bases in the middle. The germline V gene encodes CDR1 WSHSY and CDR2 SAAADI.

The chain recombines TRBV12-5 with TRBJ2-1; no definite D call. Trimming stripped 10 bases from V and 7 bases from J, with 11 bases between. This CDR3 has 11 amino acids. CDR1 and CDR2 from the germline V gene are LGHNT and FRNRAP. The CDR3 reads CATSSLNEQFF. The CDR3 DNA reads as TGTGCTACTTCCTCTCTAAATGAGCAGTTCTTC.

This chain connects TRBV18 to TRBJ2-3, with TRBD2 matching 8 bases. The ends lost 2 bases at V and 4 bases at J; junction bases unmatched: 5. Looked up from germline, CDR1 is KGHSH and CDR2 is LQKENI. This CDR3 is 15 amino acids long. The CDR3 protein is CASSPAGGAADTQYF. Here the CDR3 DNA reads TGTGCCAGCTCACCAGCCGGGGGGGCGGCAGATACGCAGTATTTT.

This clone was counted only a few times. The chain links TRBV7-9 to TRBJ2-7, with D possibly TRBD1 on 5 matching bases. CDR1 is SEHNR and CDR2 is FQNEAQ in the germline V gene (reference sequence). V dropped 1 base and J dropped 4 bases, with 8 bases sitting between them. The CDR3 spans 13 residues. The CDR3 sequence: CASSLVAGYEQYF. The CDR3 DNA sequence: TGTGCCAGCAGCTTAGTCGCAGGGTACGAGCAGTACTTC.

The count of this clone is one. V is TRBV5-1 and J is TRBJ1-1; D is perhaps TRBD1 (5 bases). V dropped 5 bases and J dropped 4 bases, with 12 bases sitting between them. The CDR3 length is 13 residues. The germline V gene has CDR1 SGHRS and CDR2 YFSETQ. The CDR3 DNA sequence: TGCGCCAGCAGTTTGCCGGGGGTCACTGAAGCTTTCTTT. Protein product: CASSLPGVTEAFF.

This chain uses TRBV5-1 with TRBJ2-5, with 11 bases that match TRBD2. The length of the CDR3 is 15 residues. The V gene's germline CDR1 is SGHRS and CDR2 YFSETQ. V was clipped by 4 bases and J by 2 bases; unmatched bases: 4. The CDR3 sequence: CASSAGLAAQETQYF. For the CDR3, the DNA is TGCGCCAGCAGCGCGGGACTAGCGGCACAAGAGACCCAGTACTTC. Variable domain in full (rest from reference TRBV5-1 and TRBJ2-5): KAGVTQTPRYLIKTRGQQVTLSCSPISGHRSVSWYQQTPGQGLQFLFEYFSETQRNKGNFPGRFSGRQFSNSRSEMNVSTLELGDSALYLCASSAGLAAQETQYFGPGTRLLVL.

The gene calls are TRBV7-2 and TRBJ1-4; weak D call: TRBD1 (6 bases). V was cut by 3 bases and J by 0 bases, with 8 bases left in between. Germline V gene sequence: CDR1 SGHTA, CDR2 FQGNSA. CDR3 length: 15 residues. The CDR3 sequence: CASSLQGTTNEKLFF. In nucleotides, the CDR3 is TGTGCCAGCAGCTTGCAGGGGACAACTAATGAAAAACTGTTTTTT.

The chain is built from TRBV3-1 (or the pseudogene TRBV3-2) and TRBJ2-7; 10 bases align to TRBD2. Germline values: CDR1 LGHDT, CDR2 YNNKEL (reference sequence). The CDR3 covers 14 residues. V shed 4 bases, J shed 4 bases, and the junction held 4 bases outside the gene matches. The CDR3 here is CASSRSGRGYEQYF. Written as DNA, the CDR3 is TGTGCCAGCAGCCGGAGCGGGAGGGGGTACGAGCAGTACTTC.

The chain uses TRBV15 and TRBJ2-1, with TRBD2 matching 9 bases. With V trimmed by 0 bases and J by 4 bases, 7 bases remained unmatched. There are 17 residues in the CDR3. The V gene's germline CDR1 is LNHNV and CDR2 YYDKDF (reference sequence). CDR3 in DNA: TGTGCCACCAGCAGAGAGGGGCTAGCGGGACCATACAATGAGCAGTTCTTC. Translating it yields CATSREGLAGPYNEQFF.

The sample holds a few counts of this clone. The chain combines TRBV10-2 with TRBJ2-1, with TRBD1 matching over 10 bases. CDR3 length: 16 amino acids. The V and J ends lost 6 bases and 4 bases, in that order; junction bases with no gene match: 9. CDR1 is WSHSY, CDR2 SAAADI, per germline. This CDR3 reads CASRDTGTGVYNEQFF. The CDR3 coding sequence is TGCGCCAGCAGAGACACCGGGACAGGGGTTTACAATGAGCAGTTCTTC.

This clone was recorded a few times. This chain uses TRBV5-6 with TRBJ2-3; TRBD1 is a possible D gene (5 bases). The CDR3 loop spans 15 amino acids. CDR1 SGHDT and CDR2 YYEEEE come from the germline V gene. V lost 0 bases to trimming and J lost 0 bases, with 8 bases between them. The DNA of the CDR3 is TGTGCCAGCAGCTTGGTTACAGGTAGCACAGATACGCAGTATTTT. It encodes CASSLVTGSTDTQYF.

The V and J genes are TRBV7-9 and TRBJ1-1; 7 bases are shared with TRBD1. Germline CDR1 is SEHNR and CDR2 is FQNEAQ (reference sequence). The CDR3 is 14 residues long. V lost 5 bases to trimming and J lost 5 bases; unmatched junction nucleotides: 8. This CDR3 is CASSTTQGRTEAFF. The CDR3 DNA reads TGTGCCAGCAGCACGACACAGGGGAGGACTGAAGCTTTCTTT. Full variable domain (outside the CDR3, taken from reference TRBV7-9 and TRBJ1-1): DTGVSQNPRHKITKRGQNVTFRCDPISEHNRLYWYRQTLGQGPEFLTYFQNEAQLEKSRLLSDRFSAERPKGSFSTLEIQRTEQGDSAMYLCASSTTQGRTEAFFGQGTRLTVV.